What follows are 5 T cell receptor beta chains derived from one specimen sequenced in a study of blood T cell repertoires in COVID-19. Measured with immunoSEQ multiplex PCR; TCRdb has only the in-frame clones, and not every one. Here the sample spans about 170,000 clones, approximately 84% being singletons. The sample consisted of PBMCs or T cells enriched from blood (not recorded which). The receptors were gathered from a woman aged 50 to 60 who had recovered from COVID-19.

This chain connects TRBV7-6 to TRBJ2-1; 10 bases map to TRBD2. This CDR3 spans 18 amino acids. The J segment lost 2 bases and the V segment lost 2 bases, leaving 9 bases of the junction unmatched. Germline CDR1 SGHVS, CDR2 FNYEAQ. CDR3 region: CASSLRSSGSLAYNEQFF. CDR3 nucleotides: TGTGCCAGCAGCTTAAGGTCTAGCGGGAGTCTCGCCTACAATGAGCAGTTCTTC.

The rearrangement joins TRBV10-3 to TRBJ2-2; D is unresolved. The V and J ends lost 2 bases and 4 bases respectively, with 14 bases between them. The CDR3 is 16 residues long. Germline lookup yields CDR1 ENHRY and CDR2 SYGVKD. This CDR3 is CAISEPTPAATGELFF. DNA of the CDR3: TGTGCCATCAGTGAGCCGACACCTGCAGCCACCGGGGAGCTGTTTTTT.

This chain joins TRBV4-3 and TRBJ2-1; TRBD1 agrees at 9 bases. Germline CDR1 is LGHNA and CDR2 is YSLEER. The CDR3 is made up of 15 amino acids. The trim removed 3 bases at V and 1 base at J, leaving 1 base unmatched. The CDR3: CASSQGTGSYNEQFF. The CDR3 nucleotides are TGCGCCAGCAGCCAGGGGACAGGGTCCTACAATGAGCAGTTCTTC.

V is TRBV10-1 and J is TRBJ2-1, with D maybe TRBD2 (6 bases). The CDR3 covers 14 residues. The V end was cut by 4 bases, the J end by 6 bases, with 13 bases between. Germline values: CDR1 WNHNN, CDR2 SYGVQD (reference sequence). CDR3 region: CASSGGEAPNEQFF. In nucleotides, the CDR3 is TGCGCCAGCAGTGGGGGGGAGGCGCCCAATGAGCAGTTCTTC.

The V and J genes are TRBV19 and TRBJ2-2; possibly TRBD1 for D (6 bases). The germline gives CDR1 LNHDA, CDR2 SQIVND (reference sequence). CDR3 size: 16 residues. V was cut by 3 bases and J by 1 base, with 12 bases left in between. DNA of the CDR3: TGTGCCAGTAGTATCGGGCAGGGGCAGAACACCGGGGAGCTGTTTTTT. Translating it yields CASSIGQGQNTGELFF.